This T cell receptor (beta chain) appears in the sequencing data of a study of Ad26.COV2.S vaccination and SARS-CoV-2 variants. Turning to the study itself: The authors gave Ad26.COV2.S intramuscularly, either once or twice 56 days apart. Whole-study findings and limits: The TCR-based breadth and depth measures might underestimate overall T cell responses. Breadth, reportedly substantial, characterized the spike-specific CD8+ and CD4+ T cell responses after vaccination.

Data came from immunoSEQ multiplex PCR; TCRdb stores just in-frame clones and leaves some out. The sample includes about 330,000 clones, approximately 87% seen only once; the top ten take around 5%. The V segment lost 9 bases and the J segment 10 bases; nucleotides outside the gene matches: 3. This CDR3 contains 11 residues. Germline V gene data show CDR1 as LNHDA and CDR2 as SQIVND (reference sequence). On this clone: Its antigen is unknown.

Treatment noted: roughly 18 received Ad26.COV2.S at low or high dose, single or two shots; about 5 received placebo; per-sample allocation not given. Each sample was drawn 63 days after the first injection (of vaccine or placebo). The V gene is TRBV19, the J gene TRBJ1-1, with TRBD1 matching 12 bases. Sequencing used peripheral blood, obtained in a trial of Ad26.COV2.S vaccine versus placebo. The receptor comes from a person aged 18-60 years who received the Ad26.COV2.S COVID-19 vaccine or a placebo. The CDR3 region is CASRDRGPAFF. CDR3 bases: TGTGCCAGCCGGGACAGGGGGCCAGCTTTCTTT.